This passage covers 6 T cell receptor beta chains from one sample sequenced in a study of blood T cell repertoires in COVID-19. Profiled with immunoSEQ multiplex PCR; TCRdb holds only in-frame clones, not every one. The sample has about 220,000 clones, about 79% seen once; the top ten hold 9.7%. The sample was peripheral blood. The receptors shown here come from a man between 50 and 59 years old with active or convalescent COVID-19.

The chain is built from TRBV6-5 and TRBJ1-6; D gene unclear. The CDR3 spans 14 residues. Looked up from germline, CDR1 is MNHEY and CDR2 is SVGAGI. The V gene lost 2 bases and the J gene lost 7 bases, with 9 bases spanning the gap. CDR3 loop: CASSYGGKNSPLHF. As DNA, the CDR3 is TGTGCCAGCAGTTACGGAGGGAAGAATTCACCCCTCCACTTT.

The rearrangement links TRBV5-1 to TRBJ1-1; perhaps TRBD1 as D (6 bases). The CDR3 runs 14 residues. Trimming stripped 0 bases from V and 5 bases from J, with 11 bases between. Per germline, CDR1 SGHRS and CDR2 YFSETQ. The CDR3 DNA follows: TGCGCCAGCAGCTTGGTGGGGGCAGGGACTGAAGCTTTCTTT. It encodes CASSLVGAGTEAFF.

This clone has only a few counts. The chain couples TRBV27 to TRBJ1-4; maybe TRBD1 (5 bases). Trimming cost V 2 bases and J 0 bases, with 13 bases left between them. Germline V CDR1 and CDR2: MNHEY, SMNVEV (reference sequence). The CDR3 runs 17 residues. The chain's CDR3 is CASSLAGPQATNEKLFF. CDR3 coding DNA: TGTGCCAGCAGTTTAGCGGGGCCTCAAGCAACTAATGAAAAACTGTTTTTT.

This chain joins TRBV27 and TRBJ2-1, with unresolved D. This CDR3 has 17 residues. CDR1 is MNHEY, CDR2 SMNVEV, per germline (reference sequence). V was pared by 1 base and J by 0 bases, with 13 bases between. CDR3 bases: TGTGCCAGCAGTTTATTACAGATAAAGAGCTCCTACAATGAGCAGTTCTTC. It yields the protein CASSLLQIKSSYNEQFF.

Here the CDR3 reads CASSWLAGADLGTQYF. The CDR3, as DNA: TGCGCCAGCAGCTGGTTAGCGGGGGCCGACCTTGGGACCCAGTACTTC. V gene TRBV5-1 combines with J gene TRBJ2-5, with 9 bases identical to TRBD2. CDR3 length: 16 residues. Trimming took 3 bases from V and 7 from J; bases not matched to a gene: 13. Germline V gene data show CDR1 as SGHRS and CDR2 as YFSETQ.

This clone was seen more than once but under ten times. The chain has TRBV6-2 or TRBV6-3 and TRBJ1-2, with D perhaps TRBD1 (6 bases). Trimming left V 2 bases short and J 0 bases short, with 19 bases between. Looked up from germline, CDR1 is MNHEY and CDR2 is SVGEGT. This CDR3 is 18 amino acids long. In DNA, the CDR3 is TGTGCCAGCAGTTACCTGCGCGGCCGACAGGTTACTAACTATGGCTACACCTTC. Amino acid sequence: CASSYLRGRQVTNYGYTF.